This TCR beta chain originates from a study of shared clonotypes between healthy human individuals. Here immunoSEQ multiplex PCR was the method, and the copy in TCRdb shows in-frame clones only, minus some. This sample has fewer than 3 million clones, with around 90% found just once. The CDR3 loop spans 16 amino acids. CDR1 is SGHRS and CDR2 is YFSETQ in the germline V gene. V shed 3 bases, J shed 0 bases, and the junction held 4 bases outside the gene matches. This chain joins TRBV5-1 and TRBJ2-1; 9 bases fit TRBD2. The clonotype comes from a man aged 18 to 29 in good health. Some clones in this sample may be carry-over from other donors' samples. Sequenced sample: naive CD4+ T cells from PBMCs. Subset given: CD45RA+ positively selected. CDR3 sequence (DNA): TGCGCCAGCAGCTCCCAACTAGCGGGCTCCTACAATGAGCAGTTCTTC. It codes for CASSSQLAGSYNEQFF.